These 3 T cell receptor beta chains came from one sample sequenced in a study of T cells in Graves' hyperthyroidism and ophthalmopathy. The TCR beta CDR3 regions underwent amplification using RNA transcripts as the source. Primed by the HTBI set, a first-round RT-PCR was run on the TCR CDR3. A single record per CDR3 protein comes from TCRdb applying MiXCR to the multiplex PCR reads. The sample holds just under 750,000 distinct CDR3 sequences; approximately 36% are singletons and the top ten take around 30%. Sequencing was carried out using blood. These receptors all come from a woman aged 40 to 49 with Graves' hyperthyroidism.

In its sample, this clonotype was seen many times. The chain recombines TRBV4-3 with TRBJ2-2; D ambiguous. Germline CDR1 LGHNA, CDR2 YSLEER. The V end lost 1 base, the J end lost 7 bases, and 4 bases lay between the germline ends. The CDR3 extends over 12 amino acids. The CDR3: CASSQGIGELFF. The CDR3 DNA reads TGCGCCAGCAGCCAAGGGATCGGGGAGCTGTTTTTT.

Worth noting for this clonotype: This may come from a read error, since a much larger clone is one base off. This chain's CDR3 is CASSILKNTEASF. The CDR3 DNA reads TGTGCCAGTAGTATCTTGAAGAACACTGAAGCTTCCTTT. The J gene is TRBJ1-1, the V gene TRBV19; D not resolved. The CDR3 covers 13 residues. Per germline, CDR1 LNHDA and CDR2 SQIVND (reference sequence).

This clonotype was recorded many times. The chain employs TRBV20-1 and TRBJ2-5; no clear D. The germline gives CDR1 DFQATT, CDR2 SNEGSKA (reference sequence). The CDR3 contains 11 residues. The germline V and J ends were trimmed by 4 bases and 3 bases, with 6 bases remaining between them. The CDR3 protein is CSATTEETQYF. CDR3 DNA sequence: TGCAGTGCTACTACAGAAGAGACCCAGTACTTC.